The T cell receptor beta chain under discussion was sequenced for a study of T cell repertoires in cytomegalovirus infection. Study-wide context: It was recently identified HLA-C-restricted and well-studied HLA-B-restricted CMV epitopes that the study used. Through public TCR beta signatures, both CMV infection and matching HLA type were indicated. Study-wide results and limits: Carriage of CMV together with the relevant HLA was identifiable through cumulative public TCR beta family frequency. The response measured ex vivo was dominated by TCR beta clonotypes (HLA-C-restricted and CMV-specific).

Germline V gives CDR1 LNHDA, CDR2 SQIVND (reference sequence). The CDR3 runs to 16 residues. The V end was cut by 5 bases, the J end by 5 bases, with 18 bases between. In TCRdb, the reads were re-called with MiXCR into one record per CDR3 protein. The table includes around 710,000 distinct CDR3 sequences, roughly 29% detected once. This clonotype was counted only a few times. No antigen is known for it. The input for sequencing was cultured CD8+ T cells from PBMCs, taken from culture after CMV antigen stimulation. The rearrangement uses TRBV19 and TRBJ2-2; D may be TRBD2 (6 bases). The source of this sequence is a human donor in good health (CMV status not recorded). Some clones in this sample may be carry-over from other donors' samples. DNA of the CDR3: TGTGCCAGTAGTCCTCGGGAGACCCGGAGGACCGGGGAGCTGTTTTTT. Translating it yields CASSPRETRRTGELFF.